Below are 20 T cell receptor beta chains sequenced from a single sample in a study of T cells expressing NK-cell markers. TCRdb re-called the 5' RACE reads; every CDR3 protein appears as one record, without DNA. The listing contains 500,000 to 700,000 distinct CDR3 sequences. Sequenced sample: blood T cells: a sorted CD56 or NKG2C T cell subset, CD4+ or CD8+ T cells, or bulk PBMC T cells (not recorded which). These receptors originate from a man younger than 35 in good health.

The genes are TRBV7-9 and TRBJ1-3. The CDR3 loop spans 14 amino acids. The germline V gene encodes CDR1 SEHNR and CDR2 FQNEAQ (reference sequence). The CDR3: CASSLRDTGNTIYF.

The V call is TRBV27, the J call TRBJ1-1; TCRdb's D call, TRBD1, is unchecked because there is no DNA. CDR1 is MNHEY and CDR2 is SMNVEV in the germline V gene (reference sequence). This CDR3 is built from 16 residues. The CDR3 region is CASKPLDRGHLAEAFF.

V usage is TRBV6-5 and J usage is TRBJ1-1; the D gene TCRdb calls, TRBD1, cannot be checked with no DNA. CDR3 length: 14 residues. CDR1 is MNHEY and CDR2 is SVGAGI in the germline V gene. CDR3 region: CASSLLSGWDEAFF.

V and J are TRBV6-2 or TRBV6-3 and TRBJ1-5. The CDR3 consists of 14 residues. The V gene's germline CDR1 is MNHEY and CDR2 SVGEGT. The CDR3 is CAIAPDQSNQPQHF.

The chain couples TRBV15 to TRBJ2-7. CDR1 and CDR2 (germline): LNHNV, YYDKDF (reference sequence). This CDR3 is built from 12 residues. CDR3 loop: CATRGEGYEQYF.

The J gene is TRBJ2-3, the V gene TRBV12-3 or TRBV12-4. This CDR3 is built from 16 residues. The chain's CDR3 is CASSPHGLFSTDTQYF.

The chain couples TRBV29-1 to TRBJ2-1; TCRdb's D gene call, TRBD1, goes unchecked for lack of DNA. Germline V CDR1 and CDR2: SQVTM, ANQGSEA. The CDR3 covers 11 residues. CDR3 amino acids: CSVPVSGGQFF.

The rearrangement joins TRBV25-1 to TRBJ2-3. CDR1 is MGHDK and CDR2 is SYGVNS in the germline V gene. This CDR3 region has 17 residues. The CDR3 reads CASSELDWGSSTDTQYF. Using reference TRBV25-1 and TRBJ2-3 for the parts outside the CDR3, the full variable domain is EADIYQTPRYLVIGTGKKITLECSQTMGHDKMYWYQQDPGMELHLIHYSYGVNSTEKGDLSSESTVSRIRTEHFPLTLESARPSHTSQYLCASSELDWGSSTDTQYFGPGTRLTVL.

The J gene is TRBJ2-3, the V gene TRBV7-8; TCRdb names TRBD1, which stays unverified in the absence of DNA. The CDR3 is 15 residues long. Per the germline V gene, CDR1 is SGHVS and CDR2 is FQNEAQ. This CDR3 reads CASSLPRFDTDTQYF. The whole variable domain, remainder taken from reference TRBV7-8 and TRBJ2-3, is GAGVSQSPRYKVAKRGQDVALRCDPISGHVSLFWYQQALGQGPEFLTYFQNEAQLDKSGLPSDRFFAERPEGSVSTLKIQRTQQEDSAVYLCASSLPRFDTDTQYFGPGTRLTVL.

The V gene is TRBV20-1, the J gene TRBJ1-5; the TRBD1 assignment by TCRdb is unverifiable without DNA. The CDR3 has 14 amino acids. CDR1 and CDR2 from the germline V gene are DFQATT and SNEGSKA (reference sequence). CDR3 sequence: CSAHPGASNQPQHF.

The chain couples TRBV29-1 to TRBJ2-7; TCRdb reports TRBD1, a call that lacks DNA to check it against. The CDR3 has 16 amino acids. CDR1 is SQVTM, CDR2 ANQGSEA, per germline. This CDR3 reads CSVLRTDIGAPYEQYF.

The rearrangement joins TRBV19 to TRBJ2-1; TCRdb's D call of TRBD2 is untestable without DNA. In germline, CDR1 is LNHDA, CDR2 SQIVND (reference sequence). The CDR3 length is 16 residues. The CDR3 here is CANQTRREGFYNEQFF.

V usage is TRBV29-1 and J usage is TRBJ1-1; TCRdb selects TRBD1, and the lack of DNA leaves this call unchecked. The V gene's germline CDR1 is SQVTM and CDR2 ANQGSEA. CDR3 length: 13 amino acids. CDR3 in amino acids: CSVVRTGTTEAFF.

The chain recombines TRBV24-1 with TRBJ2-1; TCRdb's D call of TRBD1 is untestable without DNA. The CDR3 extends over 13 amino acids. Germline CDR1 and CDR2: KGHDR and SFDVKD. The CDR3 loop reads CATSDPPTHEQFF.

This chain connects TRBV12-3 or TRBV12-4 to TRBJ1-2. This CDR3 has 13 residues. The chain's CDR3 is CASSLGGVKGYTF.

The rearrangement uses TRBV20-1 and TRBJ2-1. Germline CDR1 reads DFQATT; CDR2 reads SNEGSKA (reference sequence). CDR3 length: 14 residues. This chain's CDR3 is CSASGSSGKNEQFF.

The J gene is TRBJ2-1, the V gene TRBV12-3 or TRBV12-4. This CDR3 has 17 amino acids. The CDR3 sequence is CASSTDLNADPYNEQFF.

V usage is TRBV7-2 and J usage is TRBJ2-1. Germline loops: CDR1 SGHTA, CDR2 FQGNSA. This CDR3 spans 14 amino acids. CDR3 loop: CASSLRGRYNEQFF.

V usage is TRBV21-1 and J usage is TRBJ1-1. TRBV21-1 is an annotated pseudogene. The CDR3 is made up of 15 amino acids. CDR3 sequence: CASSKGGWGGTEAFF.

The chain is built from TRBV10-3 and TRBJ2-1; no DNA is available, so the TRBD2 call from TCRdb remains unchecked. The length of the CDR3 is 15 residues. Germline V gene lookup returns CDR1 ENHRY and CDR2 SYGVKD. CDR3 in amino acids: CAIRRLAGSYNEQFF.